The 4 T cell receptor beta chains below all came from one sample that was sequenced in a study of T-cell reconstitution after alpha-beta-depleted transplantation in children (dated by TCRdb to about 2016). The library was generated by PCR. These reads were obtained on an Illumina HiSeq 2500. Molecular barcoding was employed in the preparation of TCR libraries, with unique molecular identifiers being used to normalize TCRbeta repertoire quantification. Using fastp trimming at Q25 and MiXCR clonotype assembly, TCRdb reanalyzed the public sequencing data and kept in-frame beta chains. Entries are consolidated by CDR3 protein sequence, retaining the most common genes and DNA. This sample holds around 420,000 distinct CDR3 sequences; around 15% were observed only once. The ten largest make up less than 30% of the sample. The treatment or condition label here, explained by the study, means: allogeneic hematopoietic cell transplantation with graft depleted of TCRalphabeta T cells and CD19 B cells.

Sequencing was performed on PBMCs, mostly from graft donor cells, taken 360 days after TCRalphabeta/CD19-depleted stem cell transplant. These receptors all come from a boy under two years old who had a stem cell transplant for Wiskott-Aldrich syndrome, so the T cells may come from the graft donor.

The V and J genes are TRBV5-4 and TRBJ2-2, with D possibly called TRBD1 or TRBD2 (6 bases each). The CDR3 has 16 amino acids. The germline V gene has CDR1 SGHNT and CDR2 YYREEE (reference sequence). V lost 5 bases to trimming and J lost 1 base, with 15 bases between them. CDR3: CASRNRRGRNTGELFF. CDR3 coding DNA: TGTGCCAGCAGAAATCGACGGGGGCGGAACACCGGGGAGCTGTTTTTT.

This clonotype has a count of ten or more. As DNA, the CDR3 is TGCAGTGCTAGTTACGGCTACGAGCAGTACTTC. Translating it yields CSASYGYEQYF. The chain carries TRBV20-1 and TRBJ2-7; D remains ambiguous. The CDR3 is 11 residues long. The germline V and J ends were trimmed by 3 bases and 3 bases, with 6 bases remaining between them. Germline V gives CDR1 DFQATT, CDR2 SNEGSKA (reference sequence).

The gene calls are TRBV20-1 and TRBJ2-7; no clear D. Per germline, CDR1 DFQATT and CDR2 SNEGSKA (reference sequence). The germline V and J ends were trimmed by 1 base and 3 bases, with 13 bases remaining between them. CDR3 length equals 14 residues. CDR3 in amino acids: CSARAALRHYEQYF. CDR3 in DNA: TGCAGTGCTAGAGCAGCCCTCCGACACTACGAGCAGTACTTC.

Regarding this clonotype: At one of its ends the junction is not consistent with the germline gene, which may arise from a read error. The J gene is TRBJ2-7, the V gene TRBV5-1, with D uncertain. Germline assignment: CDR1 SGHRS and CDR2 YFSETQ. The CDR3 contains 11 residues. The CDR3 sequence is CASSTFYDQYF. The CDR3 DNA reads TGCGCCAGCAGCACCTTTTACGACCAGTACTTC.